This T cell receptor (beta chain) emerged from a study of T cell responses to AZD1222 COVID-19 vaccine. Produced via immunoSEQ multiplex PCR; TCRdb's table is partial and in-frame only. This sample has around 110,000 clones, with 85% to 95% found just once. Notes on this clone: The antigen is unknown.

Looked up from germline, CDR1 is MNHEY and CDR2 is SVGAGI. This CDR3 comprises 14 residues. V was shortened by 5 bases and J by 2 bases, with 11 bases between the two germline ends. Study-wide points: The study found Spike-specific TCR breadth and depth rose after two AZD1222 doses.

The origin of this receptor is an adult in good health. This specimen was peripheral blood, taken on day 0 of AZD1222 vaccination. This rearrangement joins TRBV6-5 to TRBJ2-3; maybe TRBD2 (6 bases). CDR3 in amino acids: CASSRAGPTDTQYF. Here the CDR3 DNA reads TGTGCCAGCAGTCGGGCGGGGCCCACAGATACGCAGTATTTT.